The present TCR beta chain was sequenced within a study of cytomegalovirus exposure and HLA in healthy donors. This clone was picked up one time. Its antigen is not known. Whole-study findings and limits: In presence/absence analyses, roughly uniform sequencing depth across donors was assumed.

With 60 Vbeta and 13 Jbeta primers, the PCR was carried out. Source study methods: Around 80 million unique TCR beta chains, roughly 11 million of them shared, were counted by a later analysis. TCRdb keeps only in-frame clones here, not all; method: immunoSEQ multiplex PCR. Clonal size and the V and J genes are those of that table, whereas D and trimming came from the DNA. The data contain roughly 70,000 clones, roughly four fifths of them seen just once; the ten biggest clones take up 1.5% to 2%. Participants comprised healthy donors of bone marrow. Trimming at V came to 5 bases and at J to 0 bases, leaving 6 bases not matched to a gene. This CDR3 is 15 amino acids long. Per germline, CDR1 SGHDT and CDR2 YYEEEE.

V usage is TRBV5-6 and J usage is TRBJ2-3; 7 positions agree with TRBD1. This TCR was sampled from a man in his late teens or twenties in good health and CMV-seronegative. Sequenced: PBMCs. The chain's CDR3 is CASSFEGASTDTQYF. DNA for the CDR3: TGTGCCAGCAGTTTTGAGGGGGCTAGCACAGATACGCAGTATTTT.